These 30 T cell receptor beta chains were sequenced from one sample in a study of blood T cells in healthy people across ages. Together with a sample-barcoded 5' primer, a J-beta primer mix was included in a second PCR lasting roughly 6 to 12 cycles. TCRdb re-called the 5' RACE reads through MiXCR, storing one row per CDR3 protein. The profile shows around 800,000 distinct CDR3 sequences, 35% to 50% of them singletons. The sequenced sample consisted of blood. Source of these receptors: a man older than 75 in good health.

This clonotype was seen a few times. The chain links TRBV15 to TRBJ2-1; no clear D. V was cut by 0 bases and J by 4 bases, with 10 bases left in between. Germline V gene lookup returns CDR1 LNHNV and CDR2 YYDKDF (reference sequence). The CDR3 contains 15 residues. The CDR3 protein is CATSRDLNRYNEQFF. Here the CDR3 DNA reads TGTGCCACCAGCAGAGATTTAAATCGGTACAATGAGCAGTTCTTC.

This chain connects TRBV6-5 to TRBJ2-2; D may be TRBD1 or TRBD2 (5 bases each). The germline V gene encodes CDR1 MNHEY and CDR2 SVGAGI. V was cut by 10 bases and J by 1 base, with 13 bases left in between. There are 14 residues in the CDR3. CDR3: CATTGTENTGELFF. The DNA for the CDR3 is TGTGCCACTACCGGGACGGAGAACACCGGGGAGCTGTTTTTT.

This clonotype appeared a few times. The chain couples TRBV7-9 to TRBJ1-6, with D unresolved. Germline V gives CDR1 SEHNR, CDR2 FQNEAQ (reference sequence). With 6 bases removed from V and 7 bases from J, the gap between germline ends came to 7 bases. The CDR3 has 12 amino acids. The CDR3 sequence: CASSRLNSPLHF. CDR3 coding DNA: TGTGCCAGCAGTCGCCTCAATTCACCCCTCCACTTT.

CDR3 amino acids: CASSGAGVSTDTQYF. CDR3 DNA sequence: TGCGCCAGCAGTGGAGCGGGAGTTAGTACAGATACGCAGTATTTT. The J gene is TRBJ2-3, the V gene TRBV5-1; 8 nucleotides agree with TRBD2. V lost 5 bases and J lost 3; bases outside the gene matches: 8. Germline CDR1 is SGHRS and CDR2 is YFSETQ. The CDR3 is made up of 15 amino acids.

CDR3 sequence reads: CSASDGFRDTQYF. In DNA, the CDR3 is TGCAGTGCCAGTGACGGCTTCCGCGATACGCAGTATTTT. The chain uses TRBV20-1 and TRBJ2-3; unclear D gene. The V gene's germline CDR1 is DFQATT and CDR2 SNEGSKA (reference sequence). The length of the CDR3 is 13 residues. V shed 6 bases and J shed 6 bases, with 16 bases lying between them.

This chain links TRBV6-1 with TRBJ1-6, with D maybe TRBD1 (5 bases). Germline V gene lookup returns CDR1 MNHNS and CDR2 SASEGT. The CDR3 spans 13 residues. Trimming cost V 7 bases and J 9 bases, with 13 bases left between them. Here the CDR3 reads CASKGQPSSPLHF. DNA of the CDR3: TGTGCCAGCAAGGGGCAGCCTTCTTCACCCCTCCACTTT.

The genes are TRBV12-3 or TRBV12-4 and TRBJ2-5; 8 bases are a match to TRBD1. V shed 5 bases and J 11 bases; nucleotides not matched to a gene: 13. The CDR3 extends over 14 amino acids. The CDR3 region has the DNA TGTGCCAGCAGTGTATTGCAGGGGGCCTTTGAGCAGTACTTC. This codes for CASSVLQGAFEQYF.

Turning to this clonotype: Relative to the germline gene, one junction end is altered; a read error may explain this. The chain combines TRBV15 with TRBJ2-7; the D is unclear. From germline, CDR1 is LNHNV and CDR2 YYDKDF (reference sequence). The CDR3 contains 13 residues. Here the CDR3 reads CAPSRFGAYEQYF. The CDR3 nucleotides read TGTGCCCCCAGCAGATTCGGAGCCTACGAGCAGTACTTC.

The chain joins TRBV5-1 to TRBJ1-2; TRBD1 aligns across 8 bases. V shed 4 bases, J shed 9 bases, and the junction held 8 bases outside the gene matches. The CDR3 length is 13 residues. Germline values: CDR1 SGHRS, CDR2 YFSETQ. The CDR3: CASSAGQGRSYTF. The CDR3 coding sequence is TGCGCCAGCAGCGCCGGACAGGGAAGGAGCTACACCTTC.

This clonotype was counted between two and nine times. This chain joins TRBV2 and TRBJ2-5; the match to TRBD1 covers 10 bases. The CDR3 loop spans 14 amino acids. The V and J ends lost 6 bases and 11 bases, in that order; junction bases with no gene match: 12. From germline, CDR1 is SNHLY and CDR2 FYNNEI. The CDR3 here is CASRVGQGLREQYF. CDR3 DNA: TGTGCCAGCAGGGTGGGACAGGGGCTACGTGAGCAGTACTTC. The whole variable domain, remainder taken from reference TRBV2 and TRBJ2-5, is EPEVTQTPSHQVTQMGQEVILRCVPISNHLYFYWYRQILGQKVEFLVSFYNNEISEKSEIFDDQFSVERPDGSNFTLKIRSTKLEDSAMYFCASRVGQGLREQYFGPGTRLLVL.

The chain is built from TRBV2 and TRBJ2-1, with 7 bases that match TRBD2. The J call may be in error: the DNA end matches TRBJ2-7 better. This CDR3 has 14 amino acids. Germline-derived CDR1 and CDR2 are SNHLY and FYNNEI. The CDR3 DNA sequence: TGTGCCAGCAGACTACGGGAGGCCCACAATGAGCAGTACTTC. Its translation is CASRLREAHNEQYF.

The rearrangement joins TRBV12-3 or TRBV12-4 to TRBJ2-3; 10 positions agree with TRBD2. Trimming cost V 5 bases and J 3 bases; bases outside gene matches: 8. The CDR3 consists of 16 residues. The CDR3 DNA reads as TGTGCCAGCAGTGTACGAGCGGGAGGGTGGACAGATACGCAGTATTTT. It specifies CASSVRAGGWTDTQYF.

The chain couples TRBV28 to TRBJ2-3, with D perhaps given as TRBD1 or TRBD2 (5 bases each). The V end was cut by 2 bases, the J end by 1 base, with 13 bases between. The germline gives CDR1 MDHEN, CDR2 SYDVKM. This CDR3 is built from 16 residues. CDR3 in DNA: TGTGCCAGCAGTTTAGGGGGAACAGTGGGCACAGATACGCAGTATTTT. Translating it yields CASSLGGTVGTDTQYF. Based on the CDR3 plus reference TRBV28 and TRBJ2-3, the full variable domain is DVKVTQSSRYLVKRTGEKVFLECVQDMDHENMFWYRQDPGLGLRLIYFSYDVKMKEKGDIPEGYSVSREKKERFSLILESASTNQTSMYLCASSLGGTVGTDTQYFGPGTRLTVL.

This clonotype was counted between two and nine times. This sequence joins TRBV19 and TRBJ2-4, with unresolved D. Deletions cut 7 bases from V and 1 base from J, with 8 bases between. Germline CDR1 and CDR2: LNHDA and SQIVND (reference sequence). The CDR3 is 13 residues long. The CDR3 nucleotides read TGTGCCAGTACGAGTCTGGCCAAAAACATTCAGTACTTC. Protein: CASTSLAKNIQYF.

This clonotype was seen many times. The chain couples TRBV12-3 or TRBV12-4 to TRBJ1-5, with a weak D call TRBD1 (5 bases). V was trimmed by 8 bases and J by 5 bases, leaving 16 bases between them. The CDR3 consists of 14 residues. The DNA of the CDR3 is TGTGCCAGCGGGCAAGGGGCAGAGTATCAGCCCCAGCATTTT. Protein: CASGQGAEYQPQHF.

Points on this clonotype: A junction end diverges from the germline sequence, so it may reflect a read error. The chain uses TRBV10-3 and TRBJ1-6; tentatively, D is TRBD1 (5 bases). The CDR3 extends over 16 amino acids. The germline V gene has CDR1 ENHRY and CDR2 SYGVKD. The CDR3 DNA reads TGTGCCATCAGTGAGTCTGCTGCCGGGGGACGATCACCCCCCCACTTT. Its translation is CAISESAAGGRSPPHF.

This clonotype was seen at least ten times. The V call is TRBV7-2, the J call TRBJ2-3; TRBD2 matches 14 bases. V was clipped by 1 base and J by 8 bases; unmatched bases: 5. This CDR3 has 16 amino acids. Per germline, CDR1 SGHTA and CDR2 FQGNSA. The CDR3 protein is CASSLVTSGGGGTQYF. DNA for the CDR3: TGTGCCAGCAGCTTAGTGACTAGCGGGGGGGGTGGTACGCAGTATTTT.

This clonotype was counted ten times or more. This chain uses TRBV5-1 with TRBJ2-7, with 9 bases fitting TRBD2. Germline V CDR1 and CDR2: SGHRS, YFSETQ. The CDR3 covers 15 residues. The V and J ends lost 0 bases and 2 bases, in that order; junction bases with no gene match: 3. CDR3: CASSLVASGAYEQYF. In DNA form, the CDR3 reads TGCGCCAGCAGCTTGGTGGCTAGCGGGGCCTACGAGCAGTACTTC.

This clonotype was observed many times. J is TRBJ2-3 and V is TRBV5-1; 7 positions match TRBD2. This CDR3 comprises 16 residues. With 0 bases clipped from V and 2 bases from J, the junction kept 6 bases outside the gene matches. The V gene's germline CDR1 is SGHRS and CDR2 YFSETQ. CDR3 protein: CASSLEGREHTDTQYF. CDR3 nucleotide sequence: TGCGCCAGCAGCTTGGAGGGGCGGGAGCACACAGATACGCAGTATTTT. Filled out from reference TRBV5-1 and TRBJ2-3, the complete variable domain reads KAGVTQTPRYLIKTRGQQVTLSCSPISGHRSVSWYQQTPGQGLQFLFEYFSETQRNKGNFPGRFSGRQFSNSRSEMNVSTLELGDSALYLCASSLEGREHTDTQYFGPGTRLTVL.

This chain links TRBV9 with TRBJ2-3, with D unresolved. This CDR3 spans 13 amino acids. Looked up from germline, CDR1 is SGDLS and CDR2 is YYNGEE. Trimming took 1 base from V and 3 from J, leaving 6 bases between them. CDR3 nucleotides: TGTGCCAGCAGCGTATTTAAGACAGATACGCAGTATTTT. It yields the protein CASSVFKTDTQYF.

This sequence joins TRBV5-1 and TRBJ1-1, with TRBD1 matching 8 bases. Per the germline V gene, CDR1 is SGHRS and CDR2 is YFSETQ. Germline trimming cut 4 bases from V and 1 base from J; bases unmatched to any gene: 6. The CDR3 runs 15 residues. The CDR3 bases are TGCGCCAGCAGCCGAGATGGGACAGGGAACACTGAAGCTTTCTTT. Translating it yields CASSRDGTGNTEAFF.

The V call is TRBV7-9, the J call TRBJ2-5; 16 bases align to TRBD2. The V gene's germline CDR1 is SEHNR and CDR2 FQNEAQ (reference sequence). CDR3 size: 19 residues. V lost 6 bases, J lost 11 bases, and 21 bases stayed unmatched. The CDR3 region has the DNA TGTGCCAGCAGTTCCCTGCCGGGACTAGCGGGAGGGCGGCGGAATGAGCAGTACTTC. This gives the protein CASSSLPGLAGGRRNEQYF.

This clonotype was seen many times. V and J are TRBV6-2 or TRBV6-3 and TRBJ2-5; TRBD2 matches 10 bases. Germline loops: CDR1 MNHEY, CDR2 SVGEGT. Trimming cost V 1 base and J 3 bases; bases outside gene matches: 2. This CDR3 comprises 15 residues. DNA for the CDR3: TGTGCCAGCAGTTACTTCGGGACTAGCGAAGAGACCCAGTACTTC. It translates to CASSYFGTSEETQYF.

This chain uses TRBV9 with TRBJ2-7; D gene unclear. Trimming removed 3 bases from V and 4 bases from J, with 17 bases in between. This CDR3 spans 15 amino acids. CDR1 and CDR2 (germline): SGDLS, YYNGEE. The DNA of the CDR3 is TGTGCCAGCAGCGCTTCGTCATCAGAGAATTACGAGCAGTACTTC. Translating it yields CASSASSSENYEQYF.

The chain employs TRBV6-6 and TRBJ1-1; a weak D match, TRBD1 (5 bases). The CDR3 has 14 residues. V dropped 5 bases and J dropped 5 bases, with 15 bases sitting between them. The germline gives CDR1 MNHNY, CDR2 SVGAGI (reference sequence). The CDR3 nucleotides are TGTGCCAGCAGTCCACCGACGGGGGGGACTGAAGCTTTCTTT. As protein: CASSPPTGGTEAFF.

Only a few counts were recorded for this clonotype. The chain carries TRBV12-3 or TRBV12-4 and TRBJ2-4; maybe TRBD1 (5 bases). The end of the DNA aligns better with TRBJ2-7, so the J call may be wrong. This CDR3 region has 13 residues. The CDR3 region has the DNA TGTGCCAGCAGTTTAGGGTCAGGGCGCGAGCAGTACTTC. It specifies CASSLGSGREQYF.

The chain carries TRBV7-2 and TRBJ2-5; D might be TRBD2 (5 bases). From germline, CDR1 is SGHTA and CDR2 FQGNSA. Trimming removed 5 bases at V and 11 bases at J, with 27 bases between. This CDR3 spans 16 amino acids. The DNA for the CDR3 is TGTGCCAGCAGCCCCCGGTCTAGCCTAGAAGTAGAGGAGCAGTACTTC. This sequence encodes CASSPRSSLEVEEQYF.

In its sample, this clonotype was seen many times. This chain's CDR3 is CATSGQLASSYNEQFF. In nucleotides, the CDR3 is TGTGCCACCAGTGGCCAGCTAGCGAGCTCCTACAATGAGCAGTTCTTC. The rearrangement uses TRBV24-1 and TRBJ2-1; TRBD2 might be the D (6 bases). The V and J ends lost 5 bases and 0 bases respectively, with 13 bases between them. The CDR3 covers 16 residues. Germline CDR1 is KGHDR and CDR2 is SFDVKD.

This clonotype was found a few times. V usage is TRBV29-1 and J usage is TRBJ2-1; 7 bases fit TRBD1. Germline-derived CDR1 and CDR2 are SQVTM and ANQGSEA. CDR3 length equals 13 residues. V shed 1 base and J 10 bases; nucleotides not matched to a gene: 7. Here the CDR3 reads CSVEGDRGKEQFF. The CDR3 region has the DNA TGCAGCGTTGAAGGGGACAGAGGCAAGGAGCAGTTCTTC.

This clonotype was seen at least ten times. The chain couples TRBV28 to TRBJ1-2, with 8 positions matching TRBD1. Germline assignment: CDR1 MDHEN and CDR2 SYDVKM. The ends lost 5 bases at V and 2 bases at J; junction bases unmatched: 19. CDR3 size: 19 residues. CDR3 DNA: TGTGCCAGCAGTCCTTTTCGACGTGGGTTGGACAGGGACAACTATGGCTACACCTTC. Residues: CASSPFRRGLDRDNYGYTF.